These T cell receptor beta chains were read from a single sample in a study of vaccination effects on CD4 cells after COVID-19. For these TCRs, the target antigens are not known. Some clones are missing from TCRdb's copy, which holds only in-frame ones; the method was immunoSEQ multiplex PCR. The top ten hold 10% to 12% of the sample, which has just under 45,000 clones, about 80% seen once. Source: CD4+ T cells from PBMCs cultured with SARS-CoV-2 spike peptides, taken before COVID-19 vaccination. The receptors here all came from a human donor who received a COVID-19 vaccine. Both conserved end residues are part of each CDR3. D genes are given only for firm matches. Clone size is stated in some rows and not others, as once, few, many or a class when expanded.

clone_size: .
d_call: .
v_call: TRBV5-6
j_call: TRBJ2-3
cdr3_nt: TGTGCCAGCAGCTTACAGGGATTAGGGGCAGATACGCAGTATTTT
cdr3_aa: CASSLQGLGADTQYF

clone_size: .
d_call: .
v_call: TRBV19
j_call: TRBJ1-6
cdr3_nt: TGTGCCAGTAGTATAGCACAGATTAATTCACCCCTCCACTTT
cdr3_aa: CASSIAQINSPLHF

clone_size: once
d_call: TRBD1
v_call: TRBV28
j_call: TRBJ1-3
cdr3_nt: TGTGCCAGCAGTTTAGGCTCAGGGGGAGGAAACACCATATATTTT
cdr3_aa: CASSLGSGGGNTIYF

clone_size: .
d_call: .
v_call: TRBV7-9
j_call: TRBJ2-3
cdr3_nt: TGTGCCAGCAGCTTAGCTTCGATAGATACGCAGTATTTT
cdr3_aa: CASSLASIDTQYF

clone_size: .
d_call: .
v_call: TRBV9
j_call: TRBJ2-5
cdr3_nt: TGTGCCAGCAGCACCCAGTTCGGAGAGACCCAGTACTTC
cdr3_aa: CASSTQFGETQYF

clone_size: .
d_call: TRBD1
v_call: TRBV27
j_call: TRBJ2-5
cdr3_nt: TGTGCCAGCAGGGGACAGACACAAGAGACCCAGTACTTC
cdr3_aa: CASRGQTQETQYF

clone_size: .
d_call: .
v_call: TRBV24-1
j_call: TRBJ2-3
cdr3_nt: TGTGCCACCGGCCTGGGCACAGATACGCAGTATTTT
cdr3_aa: CATGLGTDTQYF

clone_size: .
d_call: .
v_call: TRBV9
j_call: TRBJ2-5
cdr3_nt: TGTGCCAGCAGAAAGGGGCAAGAAGGGACCCAGTACTTC
cdr3_aa: CASRKGQEGTQYF

clone_size: once
d_call: .
v_call: TRBV19
j_call: TRBJ1-1
cdr3_nt: TGTGCCAGTAGTCTAACATACCGGGCGGGGACTCTTTTT
cdr3_aa: CASSLTYRAGTLF

clone_size: .
d_call: TRBD1
v_call: TRBV14
j_call: TRBJ2-5
cdr3_nt: TGTGCCAGCAGCCAAGCTCTAGGGACAGCAGAATACTTC
cdr3_aa: CASSQALGTAEYF

clone_size: .
d_call: .
v_call: TRBV9
j_call: TRBJ1-6
cdr3_nt: TGTGCCAGCAGCGTTACAGGGAGCTCCTATAATTCACCCCTCCACTTT
cdr3_aa: CASSVTGSSYNSPLHF

clone_size: .
d_call: .
v_call: TRBV5-1
j_call: TRBJ2-4
cdr3_nt: TGCGCCAGCAGCTTGGTAGAAACAGGGAGCAACATTCAGTACTTC
cdr3_aa: CASSLVETGSNIQYF

clone_size: .
d_call: .
v_call: TRBV7-2
j_call: TRBJ2-6
cdr3_nt: TGTGCCAGCAGCCCTTCCCTCTACGTCCTGACTTTC
cdr3_aa: CASSPSLYVLTF

clone_size: .
d_call: TRBD2
v_call: TRBV11-2
j_call: TRBJ2-2
cdr3_nt: TGTGCCAGCAGCTTTCCTAGCGGGGGGGTTACCGGGGAGCTGTTTTTT
cdr3_aa: CASSFPSGGVTGELFF

clone_size: .
d_call: .
v_call: TRBV19
j_call: TRBJ2-5
cdr3_nt: TGTGCCAGCCGTGGGGGGGGGCCGACCCAGTACTTC
cdr3_aa: CASRGGGPTQYF

clone_size: .
d_call: TRBD2
v_call: TRBV30
j_call: TRBJ2-2
cdr3_nt: TGTGCCTGGAGTGTAGAAAGGACTAGCGGGATGAACACCGGGGAGCTGTTTTTT
cdr3_aa: CAWSVERTSGMNTGELFF

clone_size: .
d_call: .
v_call: TRBV30
j_call: TRBJ2-3
cdr3_nt: TGTGCCTGGACTCCTGGAGGGGATACGCAGTATTTT
cdr3_aa: CAWTPGGDTQYF

clone_size: .
d_call: .
v_call: TRBV18
j_call: TRBJ1-1
cdr3_nt: TGTGCCAGCTCATGGGTGGGGGGCCTGAGTAGTTCGGAAGCTTTCTTT
cdr3_aa: CASSWVGGLSSSEAFF

clone_size: once
d_call: .
v_call: TRBV5-1
j_call: TRBJ2-1
cdr3_nt: TGCGCCAGCGTTCCGGCACTAGCCTCCACTGAGCAGTTCTTC
cdr3_aa: CASVPALASTEQFF

clone_size: .
d_call: .
v_call: TRBV7-2
j_call: TRBJ1-5
cdr3_nt: TGTGCCAGCAGCTTAGAGGGAGGGGCCCTGGGTCAGCCCCAGCATTTT
cdr3_aa: CASSLEGGALGQPQHF

clone_size: .
d_call: .
v_call: TRBV7-2
j_call: TRBJ1-5
cdr3_nt: TGTGCCAGCAGCTTAGGACCCTCCTACCAGCCCCAGCATTTT
cdr3_aa: CASSLGPSYQPQHF

clone_size: .
d_call: .
v_call: TRBV19
j_call: TRBJ1-3
cdr3_nt: TGTGCCAGTAGTATCGACAGATTCTCTGGAAACACCATATATTTT
cdr3_aa: CASSIDRFSGNTIYF

clone_size: .
d_call: TRBD1
v_call: TRBV5-1
j_call: TRBJ2-5
cdr3_nt: TGCGCCAGCAGCTTGGTTGGACAGGGGGGAGAGACCCAGTACTTC
cdr3_aa: CASSLVGQGGETQYF

clone_size: .
d_call: .
v_call: TRBV10-2
j_call: TRBJ1-1
cdr3_nt: TGCGCCAGCAGTGGGGCTCTGAACACTGAAGCTTTCTTT
cdr3_aa: CASSGALNTEAFF

clone_size: few
d_call: .
v_call: TRBV4-1
j_call: TRBJ1-5
cdr3_nt: TGCGCCAGCAGCCGAGCGGGGCAGGAGGTCAATCAGCCCCAGCATTTT
cdr3_aa: CASSRAGQEVNQPQHF

clone_size: .
d_call: .
v_call: TRBV6-5
j_call: TRBJ1-6
cdr3_nt: TGTGCCAGCAGACGGGGGTCAGCGACACCTCTCCACTTT
cdr3_aa: CASRRGSATPLHF

clone_size: few
d_call: .
v_call: TRBV5-1
j_call: TRBJ2-3
cdr3_nt: TGCGCCAGCAGTGTAGTTGGGGTAGATACGCAGTATTTT
cdr3_aa: CASSVVGVDTQYF

clone_size: .
d_call: .
v_call: TRBV3-1/TRBV3-2
j_call: TRBJ1-3
cdr3_nt: TGTGCCAGCAGCCGGGCTTCTGGAAACACCATATATTTT
cdr3_aa: CASSRASGNTIYF

clone_size: .
d_call: .
v_call: TRBV5-6
j_call: TRBJ1-5
cdr3_nt: TGTGCCAGCAGCTTAAATCTTGGGCAGCCCCAGCATTTT
cdr3_aa: CASSLNLGQPQHF

clone_size: .
d_call: TRBD1
v_call: TRBV24-1
j_call: TRBJ2-2
cdr3_nt: TGTGCCACTGGATACAGGGGGCAGACCGGGGAGCTGTTTTTT
cdr3_aa: CATGYRGQTGELFF

clone_size: once
d_call: TRBD1
v_call: TRBV18
j_call: TRBJ1-2
cdr3_nt: TGTGCCAGCTCACCATGGACAGGGAAGAACTATGGCTACACCTTC
cdr3_aa: CASSPWTGKNYGYTF

clone_size: .
d_call: TRBD1
v_call: TRBV7-3
j_call: TRBJ2-5
cdr3_nt: TGTGCCAGCAGCCCTACAGGGGTAGGGGAGACCCAGTACTTC
cdr3_aa: CASSPTGVGETQYF

clone_size: .
d_call: TRBD2
v_call: TRBV7-9
j_call: TRBJ2-2
cdr3_nt: TGTGCCAGCAGCCACACTAGCGACACCGGGGAGCTGTTTTTT
cdr3_aa: CASSHTSDTGELFF

clone_size: few
d_call: .
v_call: TRBV6-2/TRBV6-3
j_call: TRBJ2-6
cdr3_nt: TGTGCCAGCAGCCCTGTAGGGTCTGGGGCCAACGTCCTGACTTTC
cdr3_aa: CASSPVGSGANVLTF

clone_size: once
d_call: .
v_call: TRBV10-1
j_call: TRBJ2-5
cdr3_nt: TGCGCCAGCAGTGAGTTCCCGGGAAATTCCGCCCGAGAGACCCAGTACTTC
cdr3_aa: CASSEFPGNSARETQYF

clone_size: .
d_call: .
v_call: TRBV27
j_call: TRBJ1-6
cdr3_nt: TGTGCCAGCAGTTTGGCCCCCAGGGGAAGCGCACCCCTCCACTTT
cdr3_aa: CASSLAPRGSAPLHF

clone_size: .
d_call: .
v_call: TRBV29-1
j_call: TRBJ2-3
cdr3_nt: TGCAGCGTTGATGGGGGACATACGCAGTATTTT
cdr3_aa: CSVDGGHTQYF

clone_size: few
d_call: .
v_call: TRBV6-2/TRBV6-3
j_call: TRBJ2-3
cdr3_nt: TGTGCCAGCAGTGAGGGACGGCCACTATGGTATTTT
cdr3_aa: CASSEGRPLWYF

clone_size: .
d_call: .
v_call: TRBV4-1
j_call: TRBJ1-5
cdr3_nt: TGCGCCAGCAGCCAAGATCAACAGGACCGGGTCCAGCCCCAGCATTTT
cdr3_aa: CASSQDQQDRVQPQHF

clone_size: .
d_call: TRBD1
v_call: TRBV24-1
j_call: TRBJ2-6
cdr3_nt: TGTGCCACCAGTGACCCGGGACAGGGGGCAGGAGGGGCCAACGTCCTGACTTTC
cdr3_aa: CATSDPGQGAGGANVLTF

clone_size: few
d_call: .
v_call: TRBV4-1
j_call: TRBJ1-1
cdr3_nt: TGCGCCAGCAGCCAAGATCGGCTGGGAGGTGCATCTGAAGCTTTCTTT
cdr3_aa: CASSQDRLGGASEAFF

clone_size: once
d_call: .
v_call: TRBV5-1
j_call: TRBJ1-2
cdr3_nt: TGCGCCAGCAGCTTCACGGGGCCGGATGGCTACACCTTC
cdr3_aa: CASSFTGPDGYTF

clone_size: .
d_call: .
v_call: TRBV6-5
j_call: TRBJ2-6
cdr3_nt: TGTGCCACGAATAGGGAAGCTGGGGCCAACGTCCTGACTTTC
cdr3_aa: CATNREAGANVLTF

clone_size: .
d_call: TRBD1
v_call: TRBV15
j_call: TRBJ1-4
cdr3_nt: TGTGCCACCAGCAGGAACAGGGGGGGGGAGGAAAAACTGTTTTTT
cdr3_aa: CATSRNRGGEEKLFF

clone_size: .
d_call: .
v_call: TRBV7-2
j_call: TRBJ1-2
cdr3_nt: TGTGCCAGCAGCTCGCCTCCCGGGAACCATGGCTACACCTTC
cdr3_aa: CASSSPPGNHGYTF

clone_size: .
d_call: .
v_call: TRBV9
j_call: TRBJ2-3
cdr3_nt: TGTGCCAGCAGTCGACTTGGGGGGGCAACAGATACGCAGTATTTT
cdr3_aa: CASSRLGGATDTQYF

clone_size: .
d_call: TRBD1
v_call: TRBV5-1
j_call: TRBJ2-1
cdr3_nt: TGCGCCAGCAGCTTGATGACAGGGGATAACAATGAGCAGTTCTTC
cdr3_aa: CASSLMTGDNNEQFF

clone_size: .
d_call: .
v_call: TRBV9
j_call: TRBJ2-2
cdr3_nt: TGTGCCAGCAGCGTAGGAGGACTACTCACCGGGGAGCTGTTTTTT
cdr3_aa: CASSVGGLLTGELFF

clone_size: .
d_call: .
v_call: TRBV4-3
j_call: TRBJ2-1
cdr3_nt: TGCGCCAGCAGCCAAGAAATACTAAAGAATGAGCAGTTCTTC
cdr3_aa: CASSQEILKNEQFF

clone_size: .
d_call: .
v_call: TRBV5-5
j_call: TRBJ2-3
cdr3_nt: TGTGCCAGCAGCTTGGATGGGTCAGGCATAGATACGCAGTATTTT
cdr3_aa: CASSLDGSGIDTQYF

clone_size: .
d_call: .
v_call: TRBV9
j_call: TRBJ2-5
cdr3_nt: TGTGCCAGCAGCGTATCGGGCTTCCAAGAGACCCAGTACTTC
cdr3_aa: CASSVSGFQETQYF

clone_size: .
d_call: .
v_call: TRBV6-2/TRBV6-3
j_call: TRBJ1-5
cdr3_nt: TGTGCCAGCAGTTACTCGGACGTTATTAATCAGCCCCAGCATTTT
cdr3_aa: CASSYSDVINQPQHF

clone_size: few
d_call: .
v_call: TRBV7-3
j_call: TRBJ2-1
cdr3_nt: TGTGCCAGCAGCCAAAATGGCAGGTACAATGAGCAGTTCTTC
cdr3_aa: CASSQNGRYNEQFF

clone_size: .
d_call: TRBD1
v_call: TRBV5-1
j_call: TRBJ1-1
cdr3_nt: TGCGCCAGCAGCTTGGGGACAGGGGTCACTGAAGCTTTCTTT
cdr3_aa: CASSLGTGVTEAFF

clone_size: once
d_call: TRBD1
v_call: TRBV12-5
j_call: TRBJ2-4
cdr3_nt: TGTGCTAGTGGTTTGGACAGGGGCGGTTGGTCCATTCAGTACTTC
cdr3_aa: CASGLDRGGWSIQYF

clone_size: .
d_call: .
v_call: TRBV5-1
j_call: TRBJ2-2
cdr3_nt: TGCGCCAGCAGCTTAGATCCCGTACGTGGGGAGCTGTTTTTT
cdr3_aa: CASSLDPVRGELFF

clone_size: .
d_call: .
v_call: TRBV24-1
j_call: TRBJ2-3
cdr3_nt: TGTGCCACCAGTGACAAAGAACAGGGTAGGGTAGCAGATACGCAGTATTTT
cdr3_aa: CATSDKEQGRVADTQYF